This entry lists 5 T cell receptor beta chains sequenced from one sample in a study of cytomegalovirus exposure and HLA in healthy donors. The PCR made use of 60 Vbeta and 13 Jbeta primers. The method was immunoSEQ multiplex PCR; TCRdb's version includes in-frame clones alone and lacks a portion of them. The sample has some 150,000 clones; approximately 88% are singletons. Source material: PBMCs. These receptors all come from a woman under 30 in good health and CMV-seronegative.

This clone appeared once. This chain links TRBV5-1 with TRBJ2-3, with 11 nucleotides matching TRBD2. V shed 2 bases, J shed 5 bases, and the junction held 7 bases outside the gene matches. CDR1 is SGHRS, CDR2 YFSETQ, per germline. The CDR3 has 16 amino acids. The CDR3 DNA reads TGCGCCAGCAGCTTTAGCGGGGGGGCCGTGGAAGATACGCAGTATTTT. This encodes CASSFSGGAVEDTQYF.

The CDR3 nucleotides read TGTGCCACCAGCAGAGACTCGATAAGAGCGAACACTGAAGCTTTCTTT. Its translation: CATSRDSIRANTEAFF. V gene TRBV15 combines with J gene TRBJ1-1; no firm D call. The germline V gene has CDR1 LNHNV and CDR2 YYDKDF (reference sequence). The CDR3 is 16 amino acids. V gave up 0 bases and J gave up 1 base, with 12 bases separating them.

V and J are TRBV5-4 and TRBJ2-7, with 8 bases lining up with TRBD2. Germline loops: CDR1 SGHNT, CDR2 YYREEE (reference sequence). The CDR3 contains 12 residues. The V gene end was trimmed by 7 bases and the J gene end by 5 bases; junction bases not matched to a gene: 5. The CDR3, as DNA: TGTGCCAGCCGTGTCGGGGGGGACGAGCAGTACTTC. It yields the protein CASRVGGDEQYF.

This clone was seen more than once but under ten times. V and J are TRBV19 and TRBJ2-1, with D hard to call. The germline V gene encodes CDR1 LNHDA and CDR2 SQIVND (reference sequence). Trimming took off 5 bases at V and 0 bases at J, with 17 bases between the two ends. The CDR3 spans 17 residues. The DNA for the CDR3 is TGTGCCAGTAGTGTAGGTGGGCAGGCGTTCTCCTACAATGAGCAGTTCTTC. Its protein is CASSVGGQAFSYNEQFF. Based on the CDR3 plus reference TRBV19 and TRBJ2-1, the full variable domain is DGGITQSPKYLFRKEGQNVTLSCEQNLNHDAMYWYRQDPGQGLRLIYYSQIVNDFQKGDIAEGYSVSREKKESFPLTVTSAQKNPTAFYLCASSVGGQAFSYNEQFFGPGTRLTVL.

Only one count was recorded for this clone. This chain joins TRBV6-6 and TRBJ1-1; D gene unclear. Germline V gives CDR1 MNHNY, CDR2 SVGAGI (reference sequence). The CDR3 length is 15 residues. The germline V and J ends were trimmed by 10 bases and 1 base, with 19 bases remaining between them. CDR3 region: CATKFGRRSNTEAFF. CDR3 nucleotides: TGTGCCACCAAGTTCGGCCGGAGGTCGAACACTGAAGCTTTCTTT.